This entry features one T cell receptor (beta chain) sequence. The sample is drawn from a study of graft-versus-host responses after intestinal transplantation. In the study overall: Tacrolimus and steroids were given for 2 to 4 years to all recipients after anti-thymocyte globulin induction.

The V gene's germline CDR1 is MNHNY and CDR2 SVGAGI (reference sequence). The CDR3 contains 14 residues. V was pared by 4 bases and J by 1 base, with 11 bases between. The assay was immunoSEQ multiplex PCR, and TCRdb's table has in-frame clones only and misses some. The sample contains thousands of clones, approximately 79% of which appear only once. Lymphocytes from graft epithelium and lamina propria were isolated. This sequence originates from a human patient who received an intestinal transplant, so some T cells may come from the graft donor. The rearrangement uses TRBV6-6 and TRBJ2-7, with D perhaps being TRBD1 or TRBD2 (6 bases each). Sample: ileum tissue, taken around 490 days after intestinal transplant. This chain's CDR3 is CASSSGDTSYEQYF. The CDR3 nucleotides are TGTGCCAGCAGTTCGGGGGACACTTCCTACGAGCAGTACTTC.